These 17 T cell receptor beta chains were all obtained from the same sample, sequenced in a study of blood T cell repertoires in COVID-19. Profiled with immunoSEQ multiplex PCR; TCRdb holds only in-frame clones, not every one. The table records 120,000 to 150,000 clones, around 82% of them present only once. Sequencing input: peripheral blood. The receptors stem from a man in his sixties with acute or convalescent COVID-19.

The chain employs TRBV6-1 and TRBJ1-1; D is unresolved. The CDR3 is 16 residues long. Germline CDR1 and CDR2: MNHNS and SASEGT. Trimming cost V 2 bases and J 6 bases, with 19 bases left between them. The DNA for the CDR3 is TGTGCCAGCAGTGAACCACGGGTTGGGTATATAGCTGAAGCTTTCTTT. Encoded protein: CASSEPRVGYIAEAFF.

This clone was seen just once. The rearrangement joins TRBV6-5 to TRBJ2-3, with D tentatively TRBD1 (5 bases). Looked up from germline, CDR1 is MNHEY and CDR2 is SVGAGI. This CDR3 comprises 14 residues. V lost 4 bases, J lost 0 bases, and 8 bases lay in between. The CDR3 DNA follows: TGTGCCAGCAGTTTCGGACATAGCACAGATACGCAGTATTTT. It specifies CASSFGHSTDTQYF.

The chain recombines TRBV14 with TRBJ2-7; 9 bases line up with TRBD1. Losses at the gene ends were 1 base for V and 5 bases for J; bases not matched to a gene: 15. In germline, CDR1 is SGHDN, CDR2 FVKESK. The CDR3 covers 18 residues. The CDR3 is CASSQGLSHGTGKDEQYF. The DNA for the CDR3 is TGTGCCAGCAGCCAAGGGCTTTCCCACGGGACAGGGAAGGACGAGCAGTACTTC.

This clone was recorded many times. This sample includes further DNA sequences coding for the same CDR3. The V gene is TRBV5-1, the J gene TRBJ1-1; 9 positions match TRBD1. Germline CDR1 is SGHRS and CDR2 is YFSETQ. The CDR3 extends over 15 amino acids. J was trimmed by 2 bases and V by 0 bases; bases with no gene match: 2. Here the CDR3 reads CASSLDRGRNTEAFF. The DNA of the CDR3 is TGCGCCAGCAGCTTGGACAGGGGGCGAAACACTGAAGCTTTCTTT.

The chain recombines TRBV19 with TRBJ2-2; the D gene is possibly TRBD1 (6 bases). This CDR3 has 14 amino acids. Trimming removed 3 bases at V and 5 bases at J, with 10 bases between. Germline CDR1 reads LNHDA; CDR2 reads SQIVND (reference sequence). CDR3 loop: CASSIQRGTGELFF. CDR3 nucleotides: TGTGCCAGTAGTATCCAGAGGGGGACCGGGGAGCTGTTTTTT.

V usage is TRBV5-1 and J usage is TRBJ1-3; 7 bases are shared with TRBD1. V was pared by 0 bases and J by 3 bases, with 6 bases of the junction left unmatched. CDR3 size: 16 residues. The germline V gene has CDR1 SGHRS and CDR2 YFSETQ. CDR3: CASSLAGQRFGNTIYF. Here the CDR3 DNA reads TGCGCCAGCAGCTTGGCGGGACAGCGATTTGGAAACACCATATATTTT.

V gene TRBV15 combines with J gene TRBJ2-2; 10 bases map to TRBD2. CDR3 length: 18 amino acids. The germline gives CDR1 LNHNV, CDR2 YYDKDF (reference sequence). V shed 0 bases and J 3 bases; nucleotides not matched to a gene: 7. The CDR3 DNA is TGTGCCACCAGCAGAGATCGTCAACTAGCGGGATACACCGGGGAGCTGTTTTTT. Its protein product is CATSRDRQLAGYTGELFF.

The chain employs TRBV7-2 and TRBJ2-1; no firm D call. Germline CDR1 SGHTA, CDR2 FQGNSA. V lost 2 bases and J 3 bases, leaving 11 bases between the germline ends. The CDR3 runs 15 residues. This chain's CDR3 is CASSLHVADYNEQFF. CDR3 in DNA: TGTGCCAGCAGCTTACATGTGGCGGACTACAATGAGCAGTTCTTC. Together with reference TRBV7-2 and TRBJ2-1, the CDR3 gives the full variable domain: GAGVSQSPSNKVTEKGKDVELRCDPISGHTALYWYRQSLGQGLEFLIYFQGNSAPDKSGLPSDRFSAERTGGSVSTLTIQRTQQEDSAVYLCASSLHVADYNEQFFGPGTRLTVL.

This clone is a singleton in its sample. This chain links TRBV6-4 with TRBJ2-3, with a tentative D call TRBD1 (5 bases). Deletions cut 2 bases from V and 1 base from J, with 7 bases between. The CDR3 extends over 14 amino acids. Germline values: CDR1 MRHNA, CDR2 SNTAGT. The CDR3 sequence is CASSDQGGTDTQYF. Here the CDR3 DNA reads TGTGCCAGCAGTGACCAGGGTGGCACAGATACGCAGTATTTT.

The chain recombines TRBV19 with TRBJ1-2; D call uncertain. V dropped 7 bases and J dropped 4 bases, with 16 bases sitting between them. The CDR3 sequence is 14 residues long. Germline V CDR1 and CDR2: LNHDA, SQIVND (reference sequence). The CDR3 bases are TGTGCCAGTACCCGCGACGGGGTTGGCTATGGCTACACCTTC. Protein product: CASTRDGVGYGYTF.

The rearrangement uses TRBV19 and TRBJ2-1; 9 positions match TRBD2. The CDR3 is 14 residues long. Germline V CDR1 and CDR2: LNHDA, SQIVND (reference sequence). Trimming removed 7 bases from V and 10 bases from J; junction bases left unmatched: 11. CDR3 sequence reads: CASMAAGGPGEQFF. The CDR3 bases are TGTGCCAGTATGGCGGCGGGAGGGCCGGGGGAGCAGTTCTTC.

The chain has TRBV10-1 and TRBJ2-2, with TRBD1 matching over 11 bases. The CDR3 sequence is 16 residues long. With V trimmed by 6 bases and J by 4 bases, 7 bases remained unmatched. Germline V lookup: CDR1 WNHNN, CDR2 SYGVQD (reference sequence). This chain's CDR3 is CASSAGQGAVTGELFF. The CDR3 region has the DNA TGCGCCAGCAGCGCTGGACAGGGGGCGGTCACCGGGGAGCTGTTTTTT.

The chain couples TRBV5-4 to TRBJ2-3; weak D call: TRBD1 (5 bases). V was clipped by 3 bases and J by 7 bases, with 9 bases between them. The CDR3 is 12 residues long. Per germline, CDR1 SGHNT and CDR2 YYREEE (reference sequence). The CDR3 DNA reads TGTGCCAGCAGCTCAGACAGTTATACGCAGTATTTT. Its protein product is CASSSDSYTQYF.

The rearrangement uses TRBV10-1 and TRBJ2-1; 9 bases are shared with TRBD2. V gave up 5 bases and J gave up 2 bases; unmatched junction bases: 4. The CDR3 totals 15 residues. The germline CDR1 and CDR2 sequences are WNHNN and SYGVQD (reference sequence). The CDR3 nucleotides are TGCGCCAGCAGTTTAGCGGGAGTTGCCTACAATGAGCAGTTCTTC. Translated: CASSLAGVAYNEQFF.

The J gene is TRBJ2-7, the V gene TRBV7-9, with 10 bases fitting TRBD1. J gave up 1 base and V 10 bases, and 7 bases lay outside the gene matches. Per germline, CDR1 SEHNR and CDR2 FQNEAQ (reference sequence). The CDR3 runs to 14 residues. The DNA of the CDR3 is TGTGCCACCATCGGGACAGGGGAATCCTACGAGCAGTACTTC. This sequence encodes CATIGTGESYEQYF.

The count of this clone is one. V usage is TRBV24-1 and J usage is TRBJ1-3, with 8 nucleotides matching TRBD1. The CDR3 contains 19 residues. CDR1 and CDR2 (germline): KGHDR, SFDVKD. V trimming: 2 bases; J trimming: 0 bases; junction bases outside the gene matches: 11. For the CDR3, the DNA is TGTGCCACCAGTGATTGGGTCCATGGACAGGGTTGCTCTGGAAACACCATATATTTT. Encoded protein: CATSDWVHGQGCSGNTIYF.

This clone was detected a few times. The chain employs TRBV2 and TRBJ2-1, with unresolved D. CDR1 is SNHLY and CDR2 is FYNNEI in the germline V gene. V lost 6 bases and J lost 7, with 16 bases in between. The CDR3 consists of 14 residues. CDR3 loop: CASRVTLLRNEQFF. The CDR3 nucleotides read TGTGCCAGCAGGGTGACCCTACTACGAAATGAGCAGTTCTTC. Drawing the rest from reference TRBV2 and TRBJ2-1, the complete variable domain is EPEVTQTPSHQVTQMGQEVILRCVPISNHLYFYWYRQILGQKVEFLVSFYNNEISEKSEIFDDQFSVERPDGSNFTLKIRSTKLEDSAMYFCASRVTLLRNEQFFGPGTRLTVL.